This T cell receptor beta chain was sequenced for a study of T cells in Graves' hyperthyroidism and ophthalmopathy. Study observations and caveats: Before onset, ophthalmopathy was predicted by the model a median around 6 months earlier.

Regions amplified from RNA transcripts were the TCR beta CDR3 regions. First-round RT-PCR of the TCR CDR3 relied on the HTBI primer set. From the multiplex PCR reads, TCRdb called clonotypes with MiXCR, one entry per CDR3 protein. The top ten clones hold roughly 9.6% of a sample with roughly 380,000 distinct CDR3 sequences, roughly 14% of them seen once. This clonotype was seen repeatedly, ten times or more. Its specificity is not known. Graves' hyperthyroidism is called stable when ophthalmopathy does not progress within 18 months. Uncontrolled infection, other autoimmune disease, pregnancy or lactation excluded patients. The CDR3 runs 16 residues. V lost 5 bases to trimming and J lost 3 bases; unmatched junction nucleotides: 11. Germline assignment: CDR1 SGHAT and CDR2 FQNNGV.

The chain carries TRBV11-2 and TRBJ2-3; 7 nucleotides align to TRBD2. This clonotype was obtained from a woman aged 55-70 years with Graves' hyperthyroidism. Sequencing used blood. The CDR3 DNA reads TGTGCCAGCAGCCTCAGAGGGCGGGAGTGGACAGATACGCAGTATTTT. Translated, it gives CASSLRGREWTDTQYF.